This passage covers 19 T cell receptor beta chains from one sample sequenced in a study of T-cell memory formation after mild COVID-19. One entry per CDR3 protein, called by TCRdb with MiXCR from the 5' RACE reads. The data contain 400,000 or so distinct CDR3 sequences, more than 20% of them singletons. Sequencing used PBMCs or a T cell subset sorted from them (not recorded which). These receptors originate from an adult woman who had mild COVID-19 (a few samples of this study predate the infection). Cell type and time point are not known.

A few counts support this clonotype. This chain links TRBV7-8 with TRBJ2-2; D is possibly TRBD1 (6 bases). CDR3 length equals 16 residues. The V gene's germline CDR1 is SGHVS and CDR2 FQNEAQ. V gave up 1 base and J gave up 5 bases, with 14 bases separating them. The DNA for the CDR3 is TGTGCCAGCAGCTTAGAGGGAAGGGGGTGGACCGGGGAGCTGTTTTTT. It specifies CASSLEGRGWTGELFF.

Worth noting for this clonotype: This sequence may be a read error, since a much larger clone differs from it by one base. The gene calls are TRBV9 and TRBJ2-1; D uncertain. The germline V gene has CDR1 SGDLS and CDR2 YYNGEE. V was pared by 0 bases and J by 4 bases, with 5 bases between. This CDR3 is built from 13 residues. CDR3 protein: CASSVAAYNEQFF. The CDR3 DNA reads as TGTGCCAGCAGCGTAGCGGCATACAATGAGCAGTTCTTC.

V usage is TRBV9 and J usage is TRBJ2-3; TRBD2 matches 12 bases. Trimming took 4 bases from V and 4 from J; bases not matched to a gene: 7. CDR1 is SGDLS and CDR2 is YYNGEE in the germline V gene. CDR3 length equals 16 residues. The CDR3 sequence: CASSSRLAGDADTQYF. CDR3 DNA sequence: TGTGCCAGCAGCTCAAGACTAGCGGGGGACGCAGATACGCAGTATTTT.

In its sample, this clonotype was seen a few times. The rearrangement links TRBV6-2 or TRBV6-3 to TRBJ2-1, with D possibly matching TRBD2 (6 bases). CDR1 and CDR2 from the germline V gene are MNHEY and SVGEGT. V was cut by 5 bases and J by 10 bases, with 15 bases left in between. The CDR3 has 13 amino acids. CDR3 protein: CASSLIADGEQFF. The DNA of the CDR3 is TGTGCCAGCAGTCTTATAGCGGACGGCGAGCAGTTCTTC.

This rearrangement joins TRBV10-3 to TRBJ2-1; tentatively, D is TRBD1 (6 bases). CDR3 length: 13 residues. Trimming took off 2 bases at V and 10 bases at J, with 12 bases between the two ends. Germline assignment: CDR1 ENHRY and CDR2 SYGVKD. The CDR3: CAISEVPGGEQFF. As DNA, the CDR3 is TGTGCCATCAGTGAGGTCCCTGGGGGCGAGCAGTTCTTC.

A few counts support this clonotype. This sequence joins TRBV12-3 or TRBV12-4 and TRBJ1-2; D unclear. With 3 bases removed from V and 8 bases from J, the gap between germline ends came to 19 bases. This CDR3 is built from 15 residues. Written as DNA, the CDR3 is TGTGCCAGCAGTTTGACGCCGGAGGGCCTCGGGGGCTACACCTTC. Its translation: CASSLTPEGLGGYTF.

The chain links TRBV12-3 or TRBV12-4 to TRBJ1-2; D remains unclear. This CDR3 has 16 amino acids. The V end lost 8 bases, the J end lost 4 bases, and 23 bases lay between the germline ends. The CDR3, as DNA: TGTGCCAGCTACCCCACCTTGCGCGGATCCCGCTATGGCTACACCTTC. Residues: CASYPTLRGSRYGYTF.

The chain carries TRBV4-2 and TRBJ2-5, with 16 positions matching TRBD2. Germline assignment: CDR1 LGHNA and CDR2 YNFKEQ. The CDR3 loop spans 17 amino acids. With V trimmed by 4 bases and J by 1 base, 3 bases remained unmatched. CDR3 sequence (DNA): TGTGCCAGCAGCCCGGGGACTAGCGGGGGGGCCCAAGAGACCCAGTACTTC. Its protein is CASSPGTSGGAQETQYF.

This chain uses TRBV18 with TRBJ2-7; the D gene is possibly TRBD1 (6 bases). The CDR3 runs 13 residues. Trimming left V 4 bases short and J 5 bases short, with 12 bases between. Looked up from germline, CDR1 is KGHSH and CDR2 is LQKENI. CDR3 sequence: CASSQQGLDEQYF. The CDR3 coding sequence is TGTGCCAGCTCACAACAGGGATTGGACGAGCAGTACTTC.

The chain carries TRBV27 and TRBJ1-4; maybe TRBD1 (5 bases). V was trimmed by 3 bases and J by 8 bases, leaving 16 bases between them. Looked up from germline, CDR1 is MNHEY and CDR2 is SMNVEV (reference sequence). This CDR3 has 15 residues. CDR3 coding DNA: TGTGCCAGCAGTTTCCTTGGGGCAGGAAGGGAAAAACTGTTTTTT. It codes for CASSFLGAGREKLFF.

This clonotype was observed a handful of times. This chain uses TRBV5-1 with TRBJ2-1, with 8 bases fitting TRBD2. V trimming: 4 bases; J trimming: 0 bases; junction bases outside the gene matches: 6. From germline, CDR1 is SGHRS and CDR2 YFSETQ. This CDR3 has 16 residues. CDR3 nucleotide sequence: TGCGCCAGCAGCCCCGGACTAGCTCTCTCCTACAATGAGCAGTTCTTC. The encoded protein is CASSPGLALSYNEQFF.

This clonotype showed up just a few times. The genes are TRBV3-1 and TRBJ1-2, with D perhaps TRBD1 (6 bases). This CDR3 region has 15 residues. Trimming took off 1 base at V and 2 bases at J, with 11 bases between the two ends. Germline lookup yields CDR1 LGHDT and CDR2 YNNKEL (reference sequence). DNA of the CDR3: TGTGCCAGCAGCCAAGCCCCACAGGGAAACTATGGCTACACCTTC. It encodes CASSQAPQGNYGYTF.

This clonotype has only a few counts. The chain has TRBV5-5 and TRBJ2-2, with D perhaps TRBD1 (6 bases). The CDR3 contains 14 residues. Germline CDR1 is SGHKS and CDR2 is YYEKEE (reference sequence). V lost 4 bases and J 6 bases, leaving 13 bases between the germline ends. The CDR3 is CASSPQGKSGELFF. In nucleotides, the CDR3 is TGTGCCAGCAGCCCCCAGGGGAAGTCCGGGGAGCTGTTTTTT.

Written as DNA, the CDR3 is TGCAGTGCCCCACTAGCGGGGGGGCCCAGGGATACGCAGTATTTT. Amino acid sequence: CSAPLAGGPRDTQYF. This chain connects TRBV20-1 to TRBJ2-3; 13 positions match TRBD2. The CDR3 is 15 residues long. Trimming cost V 6 bases and J 6 bases; bases outside gene matches: 9. CDR1 is DFQATT and CDR2 is SNEGSKA in the germline V gene (reference sequence).

The V gene is TRBV4-1, the J gene TRBJ1-1, with a possible D match to TRBD1 (5 bases). The germline CDR1 and CDR2 sequences are MGHRA and YSYEKL. The CDR3 is made up of 12 amino acids. Trimming took off 8 bases at V and 5 bases at J, with 12 bases between the two ends. CDR3 residues: CASDRGLTEAFF. The CDR3 nucleotides read TGCGCCAGCGACAGAGGTCTAACTGAAGCTTTCTTT.

This clonotype was found a few times. The chain combines TRBV12-3 or TRBV12-4 with TRBJ1-1, with D hard to call. The germline V and J ends were trimmed by 5 bases and 1 base, with 14 bases remaining between them. The CDR3 is 15 residues long. In DNA, the CDR3 is TGTGCCAGCAGTCCTCAGGAGTCCTCGAACACTGAAGCTTTCTTT. Its protein product is CASSPQESSNTEAFF.

The table lists this clonotype with a count of one. The chain employs TRBV24-1 and TRBJ2-2, with 8 bases lining up with TRBD2. Germline V gives CDR1 KGHDR, CDR2 SFDVKD. This CDR3 has 15 amino acids. The V and J ends lost 8 bases and 7 bases, in that order; junction bases with no gene match: 11. CDR3 loop: CATTQAGGLGGELFF. The DNA for the CDR3 is TGTGCCACCACTCAGGCGGGAGGTCTCGGCGGGGAGCTGTTTTTT.

This clonotype occurred a few times. The rearrangement joins TRBV5-8 to TRBJ2-7; 7 positions agree with TRBD1. Trimming took 0 bases from V and 7 from J; bases not matched to a gene: 10. This CDR3 is 15 amino acids long. Germline V gene lookup returns CDR1 SGHTS and CDR2 YDEGEE. The DNA for the CDR3 is TGTGCCAGCAGCTTGGGAGGGACAGCCGTCAGGGAGCAGTACTTC. It yields the protein CASSLGGTAVREQYF.

The J gene is TRBJ2-3, the V gene TRBV9; 9 bases fit TRBD2. After removal of 0 bases from V and 7 bases from J, the junction contained 12 bases not matched to a gene. CDR1 is SGDLS, CDR2 YYNGEE, per germline. This CDR3 region has 17 residues. DNA for the CDR3: TGTGCCAGCAGCGTAGGCGGTAGCGGGGGCCCGGTAAATACGCAGTATTTT. It translates to CASSVGGSGGPVNTQYF.